This TCR beta chain was retrieved from a study of blood T cell repertoires in COVID-19. About the research overall: Researchers got acute and convalescent COVID-19 samples from the United States, Italy and Spain.

V lost 7 bases to trimming and J lost 1 base, with 19 bases between them. Germline CDR1 and CDR2: LNHDA and SQIVND (reference sequence). The CDR3 spans 16 residues. Per the original data handling: From reference gene primer amplification, estimates of nucleated cell counts were derived. Sequenced by immunoSEQ multiplex PCR; TCRdb stores in-frame clones only, minus some. From that table come the V and J calls and clone size; the DNA was used to work out D and trimming. The sample carries about 190,000 clones, around four fifths recorded once. Specimen: peripheral blood. The chain links TRBV19 to TRBJ1-1, with D possibly TRBD1 on 6 matching bases. This clonotype was sampled from a woman in her 30s with acute or convalescent COVID-19. The CDR3: CASTQGRPAQNTEAFF. In DNA form, the CDR3 reads TGTGCCAGTACCCAGGGGCGCCCAGCACAGAACACTGAAGCTTTCTTT. The complete variable domain, with remaining parts taken from reference TRBV19 and TRBJ1-1, reads DGGITQSPKYLFRKEGQNVTLSCEQNLNHDAMYWYRQDPGQGLRLIYYSQIVNDFQKGDIAEGYSVSREKKESFPLTVTSAQKNPTAFYLCASTQGRPAQNTEAFFGQGTRLTVV.